These 29 T cell receptor beta chains originate from one sample sequenced in a study of T cell responses to AZD1222 COVID-19 vaccine. Method: immunoSEQ multiplex PCR; TCRdb's copy keeps in-frame clones and lacks some. The sample holds 95,000 to 130,000 clones, 80% to 90% seen once. The sample was peripheral blood, taken on day 0 of MenACWY control vaccination. Every receptor here comes from an adult in good health.

J is TRBJ2-2 and V is TRBV10-3; 7 bases fit TRBD1. The ends lost 4 bases at V and 3 bases at J; junction bases unmatched: 5. The CDR3 length is 15 residues. In germline, CDR1 is ENHRY, CDR2 SYGVKD. Here the CDR3 reads CAISARGLDTGELFF. The CDR3 region has the DNA TGTGCCATCAGTGCAAGGGGGCTCGACACCGGGGAGCTGTTTTTT.

The chain has TRBV6-6 and TRBJ1-4; maybe TRBD1 (5 bases). Deletions cut 2 bases from V and 4 bases from J, with 11 bases between. Germline lookup yields CDR1 MNHNY and CDR2 SVGAGI (reference sequence). This CDR3 has 15 residues. This chain's CDR3 is CASSYGWGGNEKLFF. CDR3 bases: TGTGCCAGCAGTTACGGGTGGGGCGGTAATGAAAAACTGTTTTTT.

The chain is built from TRBV9 and TRBJ1-6; 10 nucleotides line up with TRBD1. The V gene end was trimmed by 0 bases and the J gene end by 7 bases; junction bases not matched to a gene: 1. The CDR3 length is 15 residues. Germline values: CDR1 SGDLS, CDR2 YYNGEE. The CDR3 region is CASSVEGQGNSPLHF. The CDR3 DNA is TGTGCCAGCAGCGTAGAGGGACAGGGGAATTCACCCCTCCACTTT.

This sequence joins TRBV28 and TRBJ2-7; no firm D call. Per the germline V gene, CDR1 is MDHEN and CDR2 is SYDVKM. This CDR3 is 11 amino acids long. Trimming shortened V by 4 bases and J by 4 bases, and 5 bases separated the two germline ends. The CDR3, as DNA: TGTGCCAGCAGTTGGACGTACGAGCAGTACTTC. Encoded protein: CASSWTYEQYF.

The rearrangement uses TRBV7-9 and TRBJ2-7, with D unresolved. CDR1 and CDR2 (germline): SEHNR, FQNEAQ (reference sequence). This CDR3 has 12 amino acids. Trimming pared 5 bases from V and 7 bases from J, leaving 12 bases between. CDR3 sequence: CASSRTEWEQYF. CDR3 DNA sequence: TGTGCCAGCAGCCGGACCGAGTGGGAGCAGTACTTC.

The chain recombines TRBV10-1 with TRBJ2-3; possibly TRBD2 for D (5 bases). Trimming pared 1 base from V and 4 bases from J, leaving 9 bases between. There are 14 residues in the CDR3. The V gene's germline CDR1 is WNHNN and CDR2 SYGVQD (reference sequence). CDR3 sequence: CASSEYRDSDTQYF. As DNA, the CDR3 is TGCGCCAGCAGTGAGTACCGGGATTCAGATACGCAGTATTTT.

The V call is TRBV5-4, the J call TRBJ2-2, with TRBD2 identical over 8 bases. CDR3 size: 15 residues. Germline-derived CDR1 and CDR2 are SGHNT and YYREEE (reference sequence). The V and J ends lost 0 bases and 5 bases, in that order; junction bases with no gene match: 3. The DNA of the CDR3 is TGTGCCAGCAGCTTGGCAGCGGGGGAAACCGGGGAGCTGTTTTTT. Encoded protein: CASSLAAGETGELFF.

The CDR3 sequence is CASSLVMQPLYEQYF. CDR3 sequence (DNA): TGTGCCAGCAGTTTGGTCATGCAACCCCTCTACGAGCAGTACTTC. The chain combines TRBV27 with TRBJ2-7; no reliable D call. CDR1 is MNHEY, CDR2 SMNVEV, per germline (reference sequence). V was pared by 3 bases and J by 3 bases, with 15 bases between. The CDR3 runs to 15 residues.

This chain joins TRBV7-8 and TRBJ1-6; 7 nucleotides line up with TRBD1. The CDR3 has 14 amino acids. Germline CDR1 is SGHVS and CDR2 is FQNEAQ. V dropped 2 bases and J dropped 9; count of bases not matched to a gene: 4. The CDR3 region has the DNA TGTGCCAGCAGCTTACCGAACAGGGGTTCACCCCTCCACTTT. Translated: CASSLPNRGSPLHF.

The chain employs TRBV6-6 and TRBJ2-2; D not resolved. The germline CDR1 and CDR2 sequences are MNHNY and SVGAGI (reference sequence). V lost 7 bases and J 3 bases, leaving 9 bases between the germline ends. CDR3 length equals 13 residues. CDR3 bases: TGTGCCAGCAAGGGTGGGGACACCGGGGAGCTGTTTTTT. It translates to CASKGGDTGELFF.

This clone was found a few times. This rearrangement joins TRBV9 to TRBJ2-1; D is undetermined. CDR3 length: 15 residues. V lost 0 bases to trimming and J lost 4 bases, with 11 bases between them. From germline, CDR1 is SGDLS and CDR2 YYNGEE. CDR3 region: CASSVGLETYNEQFF. The CDR3 DNA follows: TGTGCCAGCAGCGTAGGGCTTGAGACATACAATGAGCAGTTCTTC. The complete variable domain, with remaining parts taken from reference TRBV9 and TRBJ2-1, reads DSGVTQTPKHLITATGQRVTLRCSPRSGDLSVYWYQQSLDQGLQFLIQYYNGEERAKGNILERFSAQQFPDLHSELNLSSLELGDSALYFCASSVGLETYNEQFFGPGTRLTVL.

The chain is built from TRBV11-3 and TRBJ2-3; D is possibly TRBD2 (6 bases). CDR1 is SGHNT and CDR2 is YENEEA in the germline V gene. Trimming removed 5 bases from V and 1 base from J, with 13 bases in between. The CDR3 spans 15 residues. The CDR3 region is CASSPGKRGTDTQYF. CDR3 bases: TGTGCCAGCAGCCCCGGGAAGCGGGGCACAGATACGCAGTATTTT. Full variable domain (outside the CDR3, taken from reference TRBV11-3 and TRBJ2-3): EAGVVQSPRYKIIEKKQPVAFWCNPISGHNTLYWYLQNLGQGPELLIRYENEEAVDDSQLPKDRFSAERLKGVDSTLKIQPAELGDSAVYLCASSPGKRGTDTQYFGPGTRLTVL.

The chain recombines TRBV3-1 (or the pseudogene TRBV3-2) with TRBJ2-7; 10 nucleotides align to TRBD1. There are 16 residues in the CDR3. With V trimmed by 6 bases and J by 4 bases, 12 bases remained unmatched. The germline CDR1 and CDR2 sequences are LGHDT and YNNKEL (reference sequence). CDR3: CASSRPRDRGQYEQYF. DNA for the CDR3: TGTGCCAGCAGTCGCCCCCGGGACAGGGGACAATACGAGCAGTACTTC.

The rearrangement joins TRBV5-4 to TRBJ1-1, with a possible D match to TRBD1 (5 bases). CDR1 SGHNT and CDR2 YYREEE come from the germline V gene (reference sequence). CDR3 length equals 14 residues. V was clipped by 4 bases and J by 7 bases, with 17 bases between them. CDR3 sequence (DNA): TGTGCCAGCAGCCGCCGGGACCGAGCATTTGAAGCTTTCTTT. The encoded protein is CASSRRDRAFEAFF.

The chain combines TRBV2 with TRBJ2-3; 11 positions match TRBD2. Germline V gives CDR1 SNHLY, CDR2 FYNNEI. CDR3 length equals 15 residues. The J segment lost 4 bases and the V segment lost 6 bases, leaving 6 bases of the junction unmatched. The CDR3 spells CASSQLAGVADTQYF. Here the CDR3 DNA reads TGTGCCAGCAGCCAACTAGCGGGGGTGGCAGATACGCAGTATTTT.

V usage is TRBV14 and J usage is TRBJ1-2; a weak D match, TRBD1 (6 bases). This CDR3 contains 13 residues. V lost 0 bases to trimming and J lost 8 bases, with 10 bases between them. Germline V gene lookup returns CDR1 SGHDN and CDR2 FVKESK. The DNA of the CDR3 is TGTGCCAGCAGCCAAGAGGGGGCTCGGGGCTACACCTTC. Protein sequence: CASSQEGARGYTF.

This clone turned up a few times. The gene calls are TRBV5-5 and TRBJ2-7, with no clear D. The germline V gene encodes CDR1 SGHKS and CDR2 YYEKEE (reference sequence). CDR3 length: 11 residues. Trimming shortened V by 0 bases and J by 5 bases, and 3 bases separated the two germline ends. The CDR3 loop reads CASSLADEQYF. DNA of the CDR3: TGTGCCAGCAGCTTGGCCGACGAGCAGTACTTC.

The V and J genes are TRBV18 and TRBJ2-2, with D perhaps being TRBD1 or TRBD2 (5 bases each). Per germline, CDR1 KGHSH and CDR2 LQKENI. Between the trimmed V and J ends, which lost 1 base and 7 bases, there was a span of 7 bases. The CDR3 extends over 13 amino acids. The CDR3 DNA reads as TGTGCCAGCTCACCACGGGGGTTCGGGGAGCTGTTTTTT. Protein: CASSPRGFGELFF.

CDR3 loop: CASSPPPVGPQETQYF. The CDR3, as DNA: TGTGCCAGCTCACCTCCACCGGTCGGACCCCAAGAGACCCAGTACTTC. The chain uses TRBV18 and TRBJ2-5; D unresolved. This CDR3 has 16 residues. V gave up 3 bases and J gave up 1 base, with 15 bases separating them. From germline, CDR1 is KGHSH and CDR2 LQKENI.

The chain combines TRBV12-3 or TRBV12-4 with TRBJ1-1; possible D gene TRBD1, 5 bases. Trimming removed 6 bases from V and 4 bases from J, with 12 bases in between. This CDR3 region has 13 residues. The CDR3 spells CASRLGGGTEAFF. Here the CDR3 DNA reads TGTGCCAGCAGGTTGGGGGGGGGCACTGAAGCTTTCTTT.

J is TRBJ2-7 and V is TRBV19; 7 bases align to TRBD2. Germline V lookup: CDR1 LNHDA, CDR2 SQIVND (reference sequence). This CDR3 spans 12 amino acids. V dropped 3 bases and J dropped 7; count of bases not matched to a gene: 3. CDR3 residues: CASSMGEGEQYF. The DNA of the CDR3 is TGTGCCAGTAGTATGGGGGAGGGGGAGCAGTACTTC.

V gene TRBV7-9 combines with J gene TRBJ1-1; 10 bases match TRBD1. CDR3 size: 17 residues. V dropped 4 bases and J dropped 2; count of bases not matched to a gene: 10. Germline assignment: CDR1 SEHNR and CDR2 FQNEAQ (reference sequence). CDR3 in DNA: TGTGCCAGCAGCTCTAGGACCGGGACAGGGGAAAACACTGAAGCTTTCTTT. Encoded protein: CASSSRTGTGENTEAFF.

This sequence joins TRBV9 and TRBJ1-2, with no clear D. There are 15 residues in the CDR3. Trimming left V 4 bases short and J 1 base short, with 14 bases between. Per the germline V gene, CDR1 is SGDLS and CDR2 is YYNGEE. CDR3 loop: CASSHLLAFNYGYTF. The CDR3 DNA is TGTGCCAGCAGCCACCTATTGGCCTTTAACTATGGCTACACCTTC.

The chain has TRBV11-2 and TRBJ2-2; no clear D. Per the germline V gene, CDR1 is SGHAT and CDR2 is FQNNGV. CDR3 length: 14 amino acids. V gave up 2 bases and J gave up 5 bases, with 9 bases separating them. The CDR3 spells CASSLLQLTGELFF. CDR3 sequence (DNA): TGTGCCAGCAGCTTATTACAGTTGACCGGGGAGCTGTTTTTT.

This chain joins TRBV5-1 and TRBJ2-2; the match to TRBD1 covers 7 bases. Trimming removed 2 bases from V and 4 bases from J; junction bases left unmatched: 5. Germline V gene data show CDR1 as SGHRS and CDR2 as YFSETQ. The CDR3 sequence is 15 residues long. In DNA, the CDR3 is TGCGCCAGCAGCTTTCTCAGGGGGTCCACCGGGGAGCTGTTTTTT. It specifies CASSFLRGSTGELFF.

This rearrangement joins TRBV28 to TRBJ1-1, with D maybe TRBD1 (5 bases). CDR1 is MDHEN, CDR2 SYDVKM, per germline. The CDR3 runs 14 residues. V dropped 6 bases and J dropped 0 bases, with 11 bases sitting between them. CDR3 loop: CASSRRGMNTEAFF. The CDR3 region has the DNA TGTGCCAGCAGCCGTAGGGGTATGAACACTGAAGCTTTCTTT.

The CDR3 DNA is TGTGCCAGCAAACGGGGGGAGACAGATACGCAGTATTTT. It specifies CASKRGETDTQYF. This sequence joins TRBV2 and TRBJ2-3, with 7 bases matching TRBD2. The germline gives CDR1 SNHLY, CDR2 FYNNEI. This CDR3 spans 13 amino acids. Trimming cost V 7 bases and J 3 bases; bases outside gene matches: 4.

This clone was picked up one time. The chain couples TRBV29-1 to TRBJ1-4; weak D call: TRBD1 (5 bases). Germline CDR1 and CDR2: SQVTM and ANQGSEA. V was trimmed by 5 bases and J by 7 bases, leaving 11 bases between them. This CDR3 is 12 amino acids long. DNA of the CDR3: TGCAGCGTTCGCCAGGGTCGTGAAAAACTGTTTTTT. It encodes CSVRQGREKLFF.

This chain uses TRBV7-6 with TRBJ1-1; weak D call: TRBD1 (5 bases). Trimming pared 2 bases from V and 1 base from J, leaving 8 bases between. The CDR3 is 14 residues long. CDR1 is SGHVS and CDR2 is FNYEAQ in the germline V gene. The DNA for the CDR3 is TGTGCCAGCAGCTTATATCAGGGGAACACTGAAGCTTTCTTT. Residues: CASSLYQGNTEAFF.